Given below is one T cell receptor (beta chain) in context. This CDR3 contains 13 residues. The junction had 9 bases not matched to a gene; V was cut back by 6 bases and J by 8 bases. This sample was taken from a study of blood T cell repertoires in COVID-19. Sequencing used immunoSEQ multiplex PCR; TCRdb keeps in-frame clones, though not all of them. The sample holds just over 350,000 clones, roughly 90% seen once. The TCR originated in a woman in her sixties or seventies with COVID-19, enrolled during active disease. Material for sequencing was peripheral blood. The V call is TRBV12-3 or TRBV12-4, the J call TRBJ1-2; 7 positions match TRBD1. The CDR3 protein is CASRQTGLGGYTF. CDR3 DNA: TGTGCCAGCAGACAGACAGGGTTAGGCGGCTACACCTTC.